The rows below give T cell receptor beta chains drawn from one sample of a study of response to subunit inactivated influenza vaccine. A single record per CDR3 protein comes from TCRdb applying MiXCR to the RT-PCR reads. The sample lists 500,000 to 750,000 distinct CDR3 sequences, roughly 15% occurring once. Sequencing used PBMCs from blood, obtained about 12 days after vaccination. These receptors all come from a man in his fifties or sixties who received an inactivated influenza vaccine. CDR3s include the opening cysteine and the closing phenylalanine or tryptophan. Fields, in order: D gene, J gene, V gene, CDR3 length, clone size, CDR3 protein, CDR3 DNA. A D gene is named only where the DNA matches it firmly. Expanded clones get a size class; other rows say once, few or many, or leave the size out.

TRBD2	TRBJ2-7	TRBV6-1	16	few	CASSAPGTSGTYEQYF	TGTGCCAGCAGTGCACCCGGGACTAGCGGGACCTACGAGCAGTACTTC
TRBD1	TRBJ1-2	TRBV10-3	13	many	CASEGQGSYGYTF	TGTGCCAGCGAAGGACAGGGTTCCTATGGCTACACCTTC
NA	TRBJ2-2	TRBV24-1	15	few	CATSDVALGTGELFF	TGTGCCACCAGTGACGTAGCGTTGGGTACCGGGGAGCTGTTTTTT
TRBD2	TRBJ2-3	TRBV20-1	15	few	CSAKKASGITDTQYF	TGCAGTGCCAAAAAGGCTAGCGGGATCACAGATACGCAGTATTTT
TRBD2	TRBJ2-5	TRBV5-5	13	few	CASSPHGGETQYF	TGTGCCAGCAGCCCCCACGGGGGGGAGACCCAGTACTTC
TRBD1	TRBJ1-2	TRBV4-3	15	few	CASSQGEGGRYGYTF	TGCGCCAGCAGCCAAGGTGAAGGGGGCCGGTATGGCTACACCTTC
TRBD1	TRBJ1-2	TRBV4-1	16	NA	CASSQVAGTGPRGYTF	TGCGCCAGCAGCCAAGTAGCCGGGACAGGGCCTCGCGGCTACACCTTC
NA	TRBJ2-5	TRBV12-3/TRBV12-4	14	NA	CASSPASGRETQYF	TGTGCCAGCAGCCCGGCGTCGGGTCGGGAGACCCAGTACTTC
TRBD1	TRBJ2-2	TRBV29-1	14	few	CSVSQQGHTGELFF	TGCAGCGTTTCGCAACAGGGGCACACCGGGGAGCTGTTTTTT
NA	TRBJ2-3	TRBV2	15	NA	CASSEDSIAPDTQYF	TGTGCCAGCAGTGAAGACAGCATAGCCCCAGATACGCAGTATTTT
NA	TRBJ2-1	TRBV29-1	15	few	CSVDPATRSYNEQFF	TGCAGCGTTGACCCGGCGACTAGATCATACAATGAGCAGTTCTTC
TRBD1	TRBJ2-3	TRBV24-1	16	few	CATSDTSPTGLDTQYF	TGTGCCACCAGTGATACGTCCCCGACAGGGTTGGATACGCAGTATTTT
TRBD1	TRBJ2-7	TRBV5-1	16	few	CASSTGQGLSSYEQYF	TGCGCCAGCAGCACGGGACAGGGGCTATCCTCCTACGAGCAGTACTTC
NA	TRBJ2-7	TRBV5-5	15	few	CASSLEGQNSYEQYF	TGTGCCAGCAGCTTGGAGGGGCAGAACTCCTACGAGCAGTACTTC
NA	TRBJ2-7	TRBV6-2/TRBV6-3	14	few	CASSADTYFYEQYF	TGTGCCAGCAGTGCGGACACTTATTTTTACGAGCAGTACTTC
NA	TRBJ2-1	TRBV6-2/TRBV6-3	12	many	CASSSTGYEQFF	TGTGCCAGCAGTTCGACCGGGTATGAGCAGTTCTTC
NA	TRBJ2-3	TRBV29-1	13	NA	CSVGTKGTDTQYF	TGCAGCGTCGGGACCAAAGGCACAGATACGCAGTATTTT
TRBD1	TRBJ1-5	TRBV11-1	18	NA	CASSPTGTGGISNQPQHF	TGTGCCAGCAGCCCGACCGGGACAGGGGGCATAAGCAATCAGCCCCAGCATTTT
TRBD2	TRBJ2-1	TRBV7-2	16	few	CASSLSGEESYNEQFF	TGTGCCAGCAGCCTCAGCGGGGAGGAATCCTACAATGAGCAGTTCTTC
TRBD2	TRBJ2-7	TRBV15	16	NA	CATSKGLAGVFDEQYF	TGTGCCACCAGCAAAGGACTAGCGGGAGTGTTCGACGAGCAGTACTTC
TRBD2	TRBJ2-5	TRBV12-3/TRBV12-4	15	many	CASSLSGGYQETQYF	TGTGCCAGCAGCCTTAGCGGGGGGTACCAAGAGACCCAGTACTTC
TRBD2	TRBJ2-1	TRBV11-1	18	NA	CASSLVGLARRSYNEQFF	TGTGCCAGCAGCTTAGTGGGACTAGCGAGGAGATCCTACAATGAGCAGTTCTTC
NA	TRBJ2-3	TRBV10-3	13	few	CAISDRGWDTQYF	TGTGCCATCAGTGATCGGGGTTGGGATACGCAGTATTTT
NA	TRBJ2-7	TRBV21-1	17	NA	CASSNSGRPVQRYEQYF	TGTGCCAGCAGCAATTCAGGGCGTCCGGTCCAACGCTACGAGCAGTACTTC
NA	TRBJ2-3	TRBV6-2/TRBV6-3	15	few	CASNKDSSSTDTQYF	TGTGCCAGCAACAAAGACAGCTCTAGCACAGATACGCAGTATTTT
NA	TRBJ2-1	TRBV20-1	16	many	CSARDHGLEVYNEQFF	TGCAGTGCTAGAGATCATGGGCTAGAAGTCTACAATGAGCAGTTCTTC
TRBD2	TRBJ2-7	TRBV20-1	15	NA	CSGSPSSGAAYEQYF	TGCAGTGGCAGTCCTTCTAGCGGGGCAGCCTACGAGCAGTACTTC
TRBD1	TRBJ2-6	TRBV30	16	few	CAWGTGGTFRANVLTF	TGTGCCTGGGGGACAGGGGGCACTTTTAGGGCCAACGTCCTGACTTTC
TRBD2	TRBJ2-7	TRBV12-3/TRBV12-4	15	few	CASSSGLAGGLKQYF	TGTGCCAGCAGTTCGGGACTAGCGGGGGGCCTCAAGCAGTACTTC
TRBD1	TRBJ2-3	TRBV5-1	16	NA	CASTSTGAPSTDTQYF	TGCGCCAGCACCTCTACAGGGGCCCCCTCGACAGATACGCAGTATTTT
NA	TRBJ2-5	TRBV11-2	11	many	CASLQGETQYF	TGTGCCAGCCTCCAGGGGGAGACCCAGTACTTC
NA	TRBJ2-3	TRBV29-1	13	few	CSVRRGGTDTQYF	TGCAGCGTAAGGAGGGGAGGTACAGATACGCAGTATTTT
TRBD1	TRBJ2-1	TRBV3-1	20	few	CASSQAGTGGRGRPYNEQFF	TGTGCCAGCAGCCAAGCCGGGACAGGGGGACGCGGGAGGCCCTACAATGAGCAGTTCTTC
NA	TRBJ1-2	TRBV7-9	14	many	CASSSDGQLYGYTF	TGTGCCAGCAGCTCTGACGGACAGCTCTATGGCTACACCTTC
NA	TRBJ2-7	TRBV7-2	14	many	CASSLETVTYEQYF	TGTGCCAGCAGCTTAGAAACAGTAACCTACGAGCAGTACTTC
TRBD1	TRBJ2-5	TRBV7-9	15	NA	CASSPETGRAETQYF	TGTGCCAGCAGCCCCGAGACAGGGAGAGCAGAGACCCAGTACTTC
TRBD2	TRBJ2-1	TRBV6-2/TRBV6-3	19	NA	CASSYTTGSSGSIGDEQFF	TGTGCCAGCAGCTATACGACTGGGTCTAGCGGGAGTATAGGCGATGAGCAGTTCTTC
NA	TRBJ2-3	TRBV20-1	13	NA	CSAKIKGTDTQYF	TGCAGTGCCAAGATAAAGGGCACAGATACGCAGTATTTT
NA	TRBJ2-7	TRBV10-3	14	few	CAISESRTEYEQYF	TGTGCCATCAGTGAGTCGAGGACAGAGTACGAGCAGTACTTC
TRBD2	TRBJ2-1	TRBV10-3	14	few	CAISEGLAGNEQFF	TGTGCCATCAGTGAGGGACTAGCAGGTAATGAGCAGTTCTTC
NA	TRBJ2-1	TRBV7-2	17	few	CASSFFWAPSSYNEQFF	TGTGCCAGCAGCTTTTTTTGGGCGCCGAGCTCCTACAATGAGCAGTTCTTC
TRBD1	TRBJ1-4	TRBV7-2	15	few	CASSLAGQRNEKLFF	TGTGCCAGCAGCTTGGCGGGACAGCGGAATGAAAAACTGTTTTTT
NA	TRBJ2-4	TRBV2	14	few	CASSEGLAKNIQYF	TGTGCCAGCAGTGAGGGATTAGCCAAAAACATTCAGTACTTC
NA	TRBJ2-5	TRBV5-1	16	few	CASSLYDRPREETQYF	TGCGCCAGCAGCTTGTATGATCGACCCCGCGAAGAGACCCAGTACTTC
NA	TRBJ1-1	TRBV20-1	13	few	CSASGTPNTEAFF	TGCAGTGCCTCCGGGACACCAAACACTGAAGCTTTCTTT
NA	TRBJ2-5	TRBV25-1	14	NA	CASSDTGTVETQYF	TGTGCCAGCAGTGACACAGGGACCGTCGAGACCCAGTACTTC
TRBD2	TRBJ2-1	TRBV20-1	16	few	CSARALAGGSSNEQFF	TGCAGTGCTAGAGCCCTAGCGGGAGGATCTAGCAATGAGCAGTTCTTC
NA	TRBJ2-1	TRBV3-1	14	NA	CASSNWGRNNEQFF	TGTGCCAGCAGTAACTGGGGACGAAACAATGAGCAGTTCTTC
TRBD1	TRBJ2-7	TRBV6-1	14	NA	CASSLNGQAYEQYF	TGTGCCAGCAGCCTGAACGGACAGGCCTACGAGCAGTACTTC
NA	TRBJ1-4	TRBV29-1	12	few	CSVEFGSEKLFF	TGCAGCGTTGAATTCGGGAGTGAAAAACTGTTTTTT
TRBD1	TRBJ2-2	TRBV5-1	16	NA	CASSLSGQGFTGELFF	TGCGCCAGCAGCTTGTCGGGACAGGGCTTCACCGGGGAGCTGTTTTTT
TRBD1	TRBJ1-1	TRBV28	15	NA	CASNFNRGLDTEAFF	TGTGCCAGCAATTTTAACAGGGGGCTGGACACTGAAGCTTTCTTT
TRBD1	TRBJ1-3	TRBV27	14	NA	CASRGTVPGNTIYF	TGTGCCAGCAGGGGGACAGTCCCTGGAAACACCATATATTTT
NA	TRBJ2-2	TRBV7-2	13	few	CASSLQRNGELFF	TGTGCCAGCAGCTTGCAGCGCAACGGGGAGCTGTTTTTT
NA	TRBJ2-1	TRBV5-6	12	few	CASSLKDNEQFF	TGTGCCAGCAGCTTGAAGGACAATGAGCAGTTCTTC
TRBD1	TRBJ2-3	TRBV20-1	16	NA	CSASPLTGGSTDTQYF	TGCAGTGCTAGTCCACTCACAGGGGGTAGCACAGATACGCAGTATTTT
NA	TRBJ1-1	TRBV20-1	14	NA	CSALLGTVQTEAFF	TGCAGTGCGCTTCTCGGCACAGTACAGACTGAAGCTTTCTTT
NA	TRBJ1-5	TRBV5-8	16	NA	CASSSRRVWSDQPQHF	TGTGCCAGCAGCTCCAGGCGGGTTTGGTCCGATCAGCCCCAGCATTTT
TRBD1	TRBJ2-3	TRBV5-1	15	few	CASRTGQGSTDTQYF	TGCGCCAGCAGAACTGGACAGGGAAGCACAGATACGCAGTATTTT
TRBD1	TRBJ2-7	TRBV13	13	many	CASNQDRAGEQYF	TGTGCCAGCAACCAGGACAGGGCGGGAGAGCAGTACTTC